This T cell receptor beta chain was obtained from a study of cytomegalovirus exposure and HLA in healthy donors. Findings and caveats of the study: Whilst most TCR sequences proved rare, a subset of public TCRs occurred across many donors.

In the case of this clone: The antigen remains unidentified.

Both 60 Vbeta primers and 13 Jbeta primers went into the PCR. Some clones are missing from TCRdb's copy, which holds only in-frame ones; the method was immunoSEQ multiplex PCR. The profile shows 90,000 to 150,000 clones, 65% to 85% of them singletons. Trimming removed 5 bases at V and 3 bases at J, with 13 bases between. Germline CDR1 reads SNHLY; CDR2 reads FYNNEI. The CDR3 length is 15 residues. This TCR was sampled from a man aged 50 to 60 in good health and CMV-seronegative. The source material was PBMCs. V and J are TRBV2 and TRBJ1-4; perhaps TRBD1 as D (5 bases). Here the CDR3 reads CASSPSPGSNEKLFF. The CDR3 nucleotides read TGTGCCAGCAGTCCTAGTCCAGGGTCTAATGAAAAACTGTTTTTT.